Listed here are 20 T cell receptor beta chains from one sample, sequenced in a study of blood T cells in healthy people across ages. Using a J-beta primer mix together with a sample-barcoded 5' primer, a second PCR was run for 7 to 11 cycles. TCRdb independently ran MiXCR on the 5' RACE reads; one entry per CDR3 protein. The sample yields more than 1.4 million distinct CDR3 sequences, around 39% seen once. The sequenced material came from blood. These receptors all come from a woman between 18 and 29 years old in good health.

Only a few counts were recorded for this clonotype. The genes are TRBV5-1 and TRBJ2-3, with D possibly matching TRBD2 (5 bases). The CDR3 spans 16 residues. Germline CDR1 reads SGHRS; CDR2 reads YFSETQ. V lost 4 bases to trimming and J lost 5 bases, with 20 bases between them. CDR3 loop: CASSPRGPVSEDTQYF. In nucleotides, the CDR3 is TGCGCCAGCAGCCCCCGGGGTCCGGTCAGCGAAGATACGCAGTATTTT.

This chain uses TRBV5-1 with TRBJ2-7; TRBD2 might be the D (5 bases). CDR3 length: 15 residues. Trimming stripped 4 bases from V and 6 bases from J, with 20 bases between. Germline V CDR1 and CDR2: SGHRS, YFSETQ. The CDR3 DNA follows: TGCGCCAGCAGCGCGGTCGGGGTTAATTCCCCCGAGCAGTACTTC. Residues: CASSAVGVNSPEQYF.

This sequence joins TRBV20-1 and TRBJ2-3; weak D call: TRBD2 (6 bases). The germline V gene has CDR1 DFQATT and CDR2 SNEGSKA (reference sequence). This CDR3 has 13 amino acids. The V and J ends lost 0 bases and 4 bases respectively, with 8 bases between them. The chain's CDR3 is CSARDPGADTQYF. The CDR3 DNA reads TGCAGTGCTAGAGACCCGGGGGCAGATACGCAGTATTTT.

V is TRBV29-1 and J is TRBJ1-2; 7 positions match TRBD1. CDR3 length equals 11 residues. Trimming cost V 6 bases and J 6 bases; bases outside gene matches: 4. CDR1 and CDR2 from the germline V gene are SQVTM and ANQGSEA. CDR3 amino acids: CSVGQDDGYTF. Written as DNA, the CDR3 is TGCAGCGTCGGACAGGACGATGGCTACACCTTC.

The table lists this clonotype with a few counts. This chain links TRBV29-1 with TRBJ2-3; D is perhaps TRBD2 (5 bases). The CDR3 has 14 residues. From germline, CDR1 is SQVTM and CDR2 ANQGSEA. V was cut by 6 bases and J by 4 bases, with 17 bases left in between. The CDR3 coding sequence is TGCAGCGTGGCGCGGGCAAATCGGGCAGATACGCAGTATTTT. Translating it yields CSVARANRADTQYF.

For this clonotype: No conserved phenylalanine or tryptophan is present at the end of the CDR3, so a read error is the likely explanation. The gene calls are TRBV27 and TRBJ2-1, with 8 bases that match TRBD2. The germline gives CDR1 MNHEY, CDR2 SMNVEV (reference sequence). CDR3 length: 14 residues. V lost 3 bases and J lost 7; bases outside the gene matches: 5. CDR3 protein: CASSFGTRGNEQFY. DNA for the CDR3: TGTGCCAGCAGTTTCGGGACTAGGGGGAATGAGCAGTTCTAC.

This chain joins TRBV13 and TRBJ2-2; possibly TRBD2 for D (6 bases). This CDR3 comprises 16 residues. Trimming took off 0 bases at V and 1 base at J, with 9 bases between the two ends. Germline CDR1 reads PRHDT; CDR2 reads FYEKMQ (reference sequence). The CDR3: CASSLGMRGNTGELFF. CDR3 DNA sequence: TGTGCCAGCAGCTTAGGTATGCGGGGGAACACCGGGGAGCTGTTTTTT. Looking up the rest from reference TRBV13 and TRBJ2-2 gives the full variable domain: AAGVIQSPRHLIKEKRETATLKCYPIPRHDTVYWYQQGPGQDPQFLISFYEKMQSDKGSIPDRFSAQQFSDYHSELNMSSLELGDSALYFCASSLGMRGNTGELFFGEGSRLTVL.

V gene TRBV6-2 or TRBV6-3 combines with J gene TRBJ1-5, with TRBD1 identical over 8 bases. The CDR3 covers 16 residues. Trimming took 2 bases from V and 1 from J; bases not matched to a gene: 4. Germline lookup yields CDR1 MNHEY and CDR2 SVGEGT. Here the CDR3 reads CASSYPGQGSNQPQHF. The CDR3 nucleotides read TGTGCCAGCAGTTACCCCGGACAGGGAAGCAATCAGCCCCAGCATTTT.

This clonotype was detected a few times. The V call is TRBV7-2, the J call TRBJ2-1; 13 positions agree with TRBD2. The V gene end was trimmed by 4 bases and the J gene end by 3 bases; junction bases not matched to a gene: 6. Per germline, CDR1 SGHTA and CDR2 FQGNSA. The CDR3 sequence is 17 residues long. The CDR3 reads CASSSVRLAGGYNEQFF. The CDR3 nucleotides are TGTGCCAGCAGCTCAGTAAGACTAGCGGGGGGCTACAATGAGCAGTTCTTC.

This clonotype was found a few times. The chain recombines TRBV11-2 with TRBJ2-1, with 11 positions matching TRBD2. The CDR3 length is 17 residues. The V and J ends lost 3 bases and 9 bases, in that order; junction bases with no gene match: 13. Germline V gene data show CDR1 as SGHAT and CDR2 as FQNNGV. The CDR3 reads CASSFDIGSGRATEQFF. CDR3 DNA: TGTGCCAGCAGCTTCGATATCGGTAGCGGGAGGGCCACTGAGCAGTTCTTC.

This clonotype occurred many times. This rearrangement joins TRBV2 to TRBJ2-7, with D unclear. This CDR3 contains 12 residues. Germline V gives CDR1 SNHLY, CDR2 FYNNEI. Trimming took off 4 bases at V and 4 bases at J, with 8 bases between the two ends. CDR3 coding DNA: TGTGCCAGCAGTGCGGACGGATACGAGCAGTACTTC. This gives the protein CASSADGYEQYF.

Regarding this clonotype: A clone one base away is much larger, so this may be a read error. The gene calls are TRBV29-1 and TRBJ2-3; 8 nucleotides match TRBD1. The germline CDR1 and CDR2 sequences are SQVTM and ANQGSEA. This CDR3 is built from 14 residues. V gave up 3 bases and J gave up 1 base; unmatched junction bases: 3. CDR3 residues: CSVEVDRGTDTQYF. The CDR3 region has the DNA TGCAGCGTTGAGGTGGACAGGGGCACAGATACGCAGTATTTT.

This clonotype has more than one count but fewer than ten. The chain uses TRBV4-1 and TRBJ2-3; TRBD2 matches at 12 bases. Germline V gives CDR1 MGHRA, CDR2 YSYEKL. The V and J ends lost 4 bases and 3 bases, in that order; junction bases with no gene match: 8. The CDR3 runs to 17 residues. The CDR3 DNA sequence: TGCGCCAGCAGCCGAGCTAGCGGGAGGGAGATAACAGATACGCAGTATTTT. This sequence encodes CASSRASGREITDTQYF.

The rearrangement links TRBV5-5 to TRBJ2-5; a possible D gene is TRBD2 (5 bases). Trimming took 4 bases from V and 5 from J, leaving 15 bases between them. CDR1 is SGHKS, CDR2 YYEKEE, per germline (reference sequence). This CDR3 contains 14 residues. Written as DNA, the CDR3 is TGTGCCAGCAGCCTCGCGAAGGGCGGGGAGACCCAGTACTTC. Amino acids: CASSLAKGGETQYF. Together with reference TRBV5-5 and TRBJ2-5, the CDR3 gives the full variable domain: DAGVTQSPTHLIKTRGQQVTLRCSPISGHKSVSWYQQVLGQGPQFIFQYYEKEERGRGNFPDRFSARQFPNYSSELNVNALLLGDSALYLCASSLAKGGETQYFGPGTRLLVL.

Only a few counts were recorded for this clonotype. CDR3: CASSPQGAHEQYF. The CDR3 bases are TGCGCCAGCAGCCCGCAGGGGGCCCACGAGCAGTACTTC. V and J are TRBV5-1 and TRBJ2-7; 8 bases are a match to TRBD1. The length of the CDR3 is 13 residues. Germline values: CDR1 SGHRS, CDR2 YFSETQ. V lost 4 bases and J lost 5; bases outside the gene matches: 5.

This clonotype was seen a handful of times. As DNA, the CDR3 is TGTGCCAGCCGAGCGGGAGTCGAGCAGTACTTC. This encodes CASRAGVEQYF. The chain combines TRBV2 with TRBJ2-7, with 8 bases matching TRBD2. Germline loops: CDR1 SNHLY, CDR2 FYNNEI. V shed 8 bases and J 6 bases; nucleotides not matched to a gene: 3. This CDR3 has 11 residues.

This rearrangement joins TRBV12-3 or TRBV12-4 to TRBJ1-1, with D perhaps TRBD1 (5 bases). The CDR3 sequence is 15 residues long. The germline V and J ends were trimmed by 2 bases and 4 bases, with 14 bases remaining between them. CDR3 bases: TGTGCCAGCAGTTTATCGGGGGGAATTCGCACTGAAGCTTTCTTT. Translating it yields CASSLSGGIRTEAFF.

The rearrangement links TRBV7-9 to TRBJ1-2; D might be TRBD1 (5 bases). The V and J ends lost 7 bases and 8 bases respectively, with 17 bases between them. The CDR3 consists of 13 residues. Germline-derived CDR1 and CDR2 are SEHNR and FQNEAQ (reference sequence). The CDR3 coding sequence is TGTGCCAGCAAATCTTCAGGGCCTGAAGGCTACACCTTC. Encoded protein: CASKSSGPEGYTF.

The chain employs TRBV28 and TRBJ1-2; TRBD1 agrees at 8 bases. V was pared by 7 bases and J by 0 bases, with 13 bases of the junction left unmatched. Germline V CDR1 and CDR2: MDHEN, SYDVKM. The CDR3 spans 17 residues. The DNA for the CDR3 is TGTGCCAGCATATCGACAGGGGATATATTAGCTAACTATGGCTACACCTTC. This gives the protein CASISTGDILANYGYTF.

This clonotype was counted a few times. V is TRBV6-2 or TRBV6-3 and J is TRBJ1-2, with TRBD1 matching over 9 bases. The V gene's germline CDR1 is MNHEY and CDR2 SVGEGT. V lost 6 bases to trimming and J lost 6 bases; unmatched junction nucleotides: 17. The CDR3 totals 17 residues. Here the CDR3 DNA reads TGTGCCAGCAGCCATGGACTCACAGGGGGCATTTTGGATGGCTACACCTTC. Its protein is CASSHGLTGGILDGYTF.